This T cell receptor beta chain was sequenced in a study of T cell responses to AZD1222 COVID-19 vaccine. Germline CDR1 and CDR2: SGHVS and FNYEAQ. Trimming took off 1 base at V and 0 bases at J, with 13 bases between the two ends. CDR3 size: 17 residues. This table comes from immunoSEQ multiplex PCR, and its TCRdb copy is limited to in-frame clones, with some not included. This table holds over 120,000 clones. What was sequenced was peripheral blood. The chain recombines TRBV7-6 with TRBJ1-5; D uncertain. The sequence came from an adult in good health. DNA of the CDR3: TGTGCCAGCAGCTTAGGACCGGGGAGATATAGCAATCAGCCCCAGCATTTT. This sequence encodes CASSLGPGRYSNQPQHF.